These 32 T cell receptor beta chains share one sample of origin, sequenced in a study of blood T cell repertoires in COVID-19. Sequencing was performed with immunoSEQ multiplex PCR; in TCRdb, only in-frame clones are kept and a portion is missing. The sample includes 65,000 to 90,000 clones, roughly 91% of them seen just once. The source material was peripheral blood. These receptors were collected from a woman between 18 and 29 years old with acute or convalescent COVID-19.

The chain combines TRBV5-5 with TRBJ2-1, with 12 bases lining up with TRBD2. With V trimmed by 2 bases and J by 9 bases, 15 bases remained unmatched. Germline lookup yields CDR1 SGHKS and CDR2 YYEKEE (reference sequence). The CDR3 length is 18 residues. The CDR3 DNA reads TGTGCCAGCAGCTTTAGGTCTAGCGGGGGGGCCGAGGGTAGTGAGCAGTTCTTC. As protein: CASSFRSSGGAEGSEQFF.

The chain joins TRBV4-1 to TRBJ2-3, with TRBD2 matching over 8 bases. Germline values: CDR1 MGHRA, CDR2 YSYEKL. The J segment lost 2 bases and the V segment lost 0 bases, leaving 10 bases of the junction unmatched. The CDR3 runs to 18 residues. CDR3 in amino acids: CASSQDPLRLAHTDTQYF. The CDR3 DNA is TGCGCCAGCAGCCAAGACCCTTTACGACTAGCGCACACAGATACGCAGTATTTT.

The V gene is TRBV30, the J gene TRBJ2-1; D is perhaps TRBD2 (6 bases). Germline-derived CDR1 and CDR2 are GTSNPN and SVGIG (reference sequence). CDR3 length: 14 residues. V lost 2 bases and J 5 bases, leaving 13 bases between the germline ends. The CDR3 sequence is CAWSRLALNNEQFF. The CDR3 DNA follows: TGTGCCTGGAGTAGGCTAGCGTTAAACAATGAGCAGTTCTTC.

The chain joins TRBV6-6 to TRBJ2-1; D gene unclear. The CDR3 is 12 amino acids. Trimming took 4 bases from V and 4 from J, leaving 5 bases between them. Germline lookup yields CDR1 MNHNY and CDR2 SVGAGI (reference sequence). For the CDR3, the DNA is TGTGCCAGCAGTTCCAGGTACAATGAGCAGTTCTTC. It codes for CASSSRYNEQFF.

The CDR3 coding sequence is TGTGCCAGCCGGACGCAGGGGGGTCCTGAAGCTTTCTTT. Its protein is CASRTQGGPEAFF. The chain recombines TRBV19 with TRBJ1-1; 7 bases align to TRBD1. The germline CDR1 and CDR2 sequences are LNHDA and SQIVND (reference sequence). V lost 9 bases and J lost 6; bases outside the gene matches: 10. This CDR3 has 13 amino acids.

The chain combines TRBV27 with TRBJ2-1, with TRBD2 identical over 9 bases. Germline CDR1 and CDR2: MNHEY and SMNVEV (reference sequence). There are 14 residues in the CDR3. After removal of 3 bases from V and 5 bases from J, the junction contained 2 bases not matched to a gene. In DNA, the CDR3 is TGTGCCAGCAGTTTCGCGGGGGGGGACAATGAGCAGTTCTTC. It codes for CASSFAGGDNEQFF.

As regards this clone: The sample holds other DNA sequences that translate to the same CDR3. CDR3 sequence reads: CSVVGQGYEQYF. In DNA, the CDR3 is TGCAGCGTTGTAGGCCAGGGCTACGAGCAGTACTTC. The chain is built from TRBV29-1 and TRBJ2-7, with D maybe TRBD1 (5 bases). Deletions cut 4 bases from V and 3 bases from J, with 10 bases between. The germline V gene has CDR1 SQVTM and CDR2 ANQGSEA. The CDR3 has 12 amino acids.

The chain has TRBV6-1 and TRBJ2-7, with D hard to call. The CDR3 is 13 amino acids. The V end was cut by 2 bases, the J end by 7 bases, with 12 bases between. CDR1 is MNHNS and CDR2 is SASEGT in the germline V gene. CDR3 sequence: CASSEMRGREQYF. The CDR3 DNA sequence: TGTGCCAGCAGTGAAATGAGAGGAAGGGAGCAGTACTTC.

The V gene is TRBV7-2, the J gene TRBJ2-3; tentatively, D is TRBD2 (6 bases). The CDR3 is made up of 16 amino acids. Germline V lookup: CDR1 SGHTA, CDR2 FQGNSA. Trimming shortened V by 1 base and J by 3 bases, and 14 bases separated the two germline ends. The CDR3 nucleotides are TGTGCCAGCAGCTTAGTTGCTGGGGGGAGAACAGATACGCAGTATTTT. Translating gives CASSLVAGGRTDTQYF.

The chain couples TRBV6-2 or TRBV6-3 to TRBJ1-5; 9 bases fit TRBD1. This CDR3 is built from 16 residues. Germline V gene sequence: CDR1 MNHEY, CDR2 SVGEGT. Trimming cost V 4 bases and J 7 bases; bases outside gene matches: 11. CDR3 protein: CASSSSTGGRRQPQHF. CDR3 in DNA: TGTGCCAGCAGTTCCTCGACAGGGGGAAGGAGGCAGCCCCAGCATTTT.

This clone was seen a single time. The chain recombines TRBV7-9 with TRBJ2-3; D is possibly TRBD2 (6 bases). Germline CDR1 reads SEHNR; CDR2 reads FQNEAQ (reference sequence). Trimming cost V 2 bases and J 0 bases, with 9 bases left between them. The CDR3 is made up of 15 amino acids. Here the CDR3 reads CASSLRLGSTDTQYF. The CDR3 coding sequence is TGTGCCAGCAGCTTAAGACTAGGTAGCACAGATACGCAGTATTTT.

The chain links TRBV27 to TRBJ2-3; TRBD2 matches 15 bases. The CDR3 runs 18 residues. J gave up 2 bases and V 2 bases, and 5 bases lay outside the gene matches. Germline assignment: CDR1 MNHEY and CDR2 SMNVEV (reference sequence). For the CDR3, the DNA is TGTGCCAGCAGTTTAGAAGGACTAGCGGGAGGGACCACAGATACGCAGTATTTT. This sequence encodes CASSLEGLAGGTTDTQYF.

This chain connects TRBV12-5 to TRBJ2-7, with 11 nucleotides matching TRBD2. V dropped 5 bases and J dropped 7; count of bases not matched to a gene: 16. Per the germline V gene, CDR1 is LGHNT and CDR2 is FRNRAP. The CDR3 consists of 17 residues. The CDR3 DNA is TGTGCTAGTGGTCCCCAAGGACTAGCGGGCACCGTAGGGGAGCAGTACTTC. Translating gives CASGPQGLAGTVGEQYF.

The V and J genes are TRBV7-9 and TRBJ1-1; D is undetermined. Germline CDR1 reads SEHNR; CDR2 reads FQNEAQ (reference sequence). The V gene lost 4 bases and the J gene lost 2 bases, with 8 bases spanning the gap. There are 13 residues in the CDR3. The CDR3 DNA sequence: TGTGCCAGCAGCTCTTCGACTAACACTGAAGCTTTCTTT. The encoded protein is CASSSSTNTEAFF.

The chain carries TRBV29-1 and TRBJ1-3; the D gene is possibly TRBD1 (6 bases). The V end was cut by 7 bases, the J end by 2 bases, with 12 bases between. The germline gives CDR1 SQVTM, CDR2 ANQGSEA. The CDR3 length is 13 residues. CDR3 loop: CSAMTGPGNTIYF. The DNA of the CDR3 is TGCAGCGCCATGACAGGTCCTGGAAACACCATATATTTT.

The chain is built from TRBV19 and TRBJ2-1, with 14 bases aligning to TRBD2. Losses at the gene ends were 10 bases for V and 8 bases for J; bases not matched to a gene: 10. CDR1 is LNHDA, CDR2 SQIVND, per germline (reference sequence). This CDR3 is 15 amino acids long. The CDR3 reads CATKGTSGSGDEQFF. CDR3 sequence (DNA): TGTGCCACCAAAGGGACTAGCGGGAGCGGCGATGAGCAGTTCTTC.

This chain joins TRBV18 and TRBJ2-7; maybe TRBD1 (7 bases). The ends were cut back, 3 bases at V and 9 bases at J, with 15 bases in the middle. From germline, CDR1 is KGHSH and CDR2 LQKENI. This CDR3 comprises 13 residues. CDR3 in amino acids: CASSPKEGAAQYF. The CDR3 DNA reads TGTGCCAGCTCACCCAAGGAGGGGGCCGCGCAGTACTTC.

The V call is TRBV10-2, the J call TRBJ2-7; TRBD1 matches at 7 bases. This CDR3 is built from 13 residues. Looked up from germline, CDR1 is WSHSY and CDR2 is SAAADI. The junction had 11 bases not matched to a gene; V was cut back by 10 bases and J by 5 bases. The CDR3 protein is CATCETGLDEQYF. The CDR3 DNA is TGCGCCACCTGTGAGACAGGGCTGGACGAGCAGTACTTC.

V is TRBV18 and J is TRBJ2-7; 8 nucleotides align to TRBD2. Trimming cost V 0 bases and J 4 bases; bases outside gene matches: 5. There are 15 residues in the CDR3. Per germline, CDR1 KGHSH and CDR2 LQKENI. For the CDR3, the DNA is TGTGCCAGCTCACCACCCGGAAGCGGGGGTTACGAGCAGTACTTC. The encoded protein is CASSPPGSGGYEQYF. The full variable domain, rest sourced from reference TRBV18 and TRBJ2-7, is NAGVMQNPRHLVRRRGQEARLRCSPMKGHSHVYWYRQLPEEGLKFMVYLQKENIIDESGMPKERFSAEFPKEGPSILRIQQVVRGDSAAYFCASSPPGSGGYEQYFGPGTRLTVT.

The CDR3: CASSLAKDSANYGYTF. The CDR3, as DNA: TGTGCCAGCAGCTTAGCGAAGGACAGCGCTAACTATGGCTACACCTTC. J is TRBJ1-2 and V is TRBV7-2; D is possibly TRBD1 (6 bases). The CDR3 length is 16 residues. V lost 0 bases and J lost 0, with 11 bases in between. The germline gives CDR1 SGHTA, CDR2 FQGNSA.

The chain combines TRBV7-9 with TRBJ2-7; 8 bases match TRBD1. Germline CDR1 SEHNR, CDR2 FQNEAQ (reference sequence). V was clipped by 1 base and J by 5 bases; unmatched bases: 7. There are 15 residues in the CDR3. The CDR3 DNA sequence: TGTGCCAGCAGCTTAGACAGGGGGGTTAGCGACGAGCAGTACTTC. Its translation: CASSLDRGVSDEQYF.

V gene TRBV6-4 combines with J gene TRBJ2-1; 9 bases match TRBD2. With V trimmed by 4 bases and J by 6 bases, 4 bases remained unmatched. The CDR3 extends over 14 amino acids. Germline loops: CDR1 MRHNA, CDR2 SNTAGT. CDR3 coding DNA: TGTGCCAGCAGTGTTTTAGCGGGGGCCAATGAGCAGTTCTTC. It is translated as CASSVLAGANEQFF.

This clone is judged medium-sized. Other DNA sequences in this specimen translate into the identical CDR3. V and J are TRBV5-8 and TRBJ2-3; 8 bases map to TRBD2. The CDR3 covers 14 residues. The trim removed 4 bases at V and 4 bases at J, leaving 5 bases unmatched. CDR1 is SGHTS and CDR2 is YDEGEE in the germline V gene. CDR3 DNA: TGTGCCAGCAGCGGGAGCGGGGGCGCAGATACGCAGTATTTT. Translating gives CASSGSGGADTQYF.

The chain couples TRBV27 to TRBJ1-2; no clear D. This CDR3 spans 15 amino acids. V shed 4 bases and J shed 6 bases, with 18 bases lying between them. The germline gives CDR1 MNHEY, CDR2 SMNVEV (reference sequence). The CDR3 sequence is CASSSLLTVGHGYTF. The CDR3 nucleotides are TGTGCCAGCAGTTCGCTTTTAACAGTGGGTCATGGCTACACCTTC.

The chain uses TRBV5-4 and TRBJ1-1, with D maybe TRBD1 (6 bases). Germline V gene sequence: CDR1 SGHNT, CDR2 YYREEE (reference sequence). Trimming shortened V by 4 bases and J by 0 bases, and 19 bases separated the two germline ends. This CDR3 contains 17 residues. CDR3 coding DNA: TGTGCCAGCAGCCCCAGGGGAGTCGGAGGCGTGAACACTGAAGCTTTCTTT. Translating it yields CASSPRGVGGVNTEAFF.

The rearrangement links TRBV6-2 or TRBV6-3 to TRBJ1-6; TRBD1 agrees at 10 bases. Losses at the gene ends were 6 bases for V and 9 bases for J; bases not matched to a gene: 8. The CDR3 has 15 amino acids. Looked up from germline, CDR1 is MNHEY and CDR2 is SVGEGT. CDR3 loop: CASSPKGQGISPLHF. The CDR3 nucleotides are TGTGCCAGCAGCCCCAAGGGACAGGGGATTTCACCCCTCCACTTT.

CDR3 sequence reads: CASSLRQTYTGELFF. CDR3 sequence (DNA): TGTGCCAGCAGCTTGAGACAGACCTACACCGGGGAGCTGTTTTTT. This sequence joins TRBV5-6 and TRBJ2-2; perhaps TRBD1 as D (5 bases). V was trimmed by 1 base and J by 3 bases, leaving 10 bases between them. Germline loops: CDR1 SGHDT, CDR2 YYEEEE. The CDR3 is 15 amino acids.

This rearrangement joins TRBV11-2 to TRBJ1-1; no firm D call. The CDR3 loop spans 11 amino acids. Germline lookup yields CDR1 SGHAT and CDR2 FQNNGV. Trimming shortened V by 4 bases and J by 7 bases, and 7 bases separated the two germline ends. This CDR3 reads CASSWAGEAFF. The CDR3 DNA reads as TGTGCCAGCAGCTGGGCGGGTGAAGCTTTCTTT.

This clone was detected once. The gene calls are TRBV12-3 or TRBV12-4 and TRBJ2-5; no definite D call. V lost 5 bases to trimming and J lost 5 bases, with 9 bases between them. The CDR3 loop spans 12 amino acids. The CDR3 DNA reads as TGTGCCAGCAGTCCCCCCAGTGAGACCCAGTACTTC. Translated: CASSPPSETQYF.

The rearrangement joins TRBV12-3 or TRBV12-4 to TRBJ2-2, with D hard to call. The CDR3 has 11 amino acids. V lost 8 bases to trimming and J lost 6 bases, with 7 bases between them. Here the CDR3 DNA reads TGTGCCAGCTCTTCCTCCGGGGAGCTGTTTTTT. Translation gives CASSSSGELFF.

The chain combines TRBV15 with TRBJ2-5; D perhaps matches TRBD1 (5 bases). CDR1 is LNHNV, CDR2 YYDKDF, per germline (reference sequence). The CDR3 is 14 amino acids. V lost 1 base and J 4 bases, leaving 10 bases between the germline ends. The CDR3 sequence is CATSRAGNRETQYF. The CDR3 coding sequence is TGTGCCACCAGCAGAGCAGGGAATCGAGAGACCCAGTACTTC.

This chain uses TRBV6-5 with TRBJ1-4, with D maybe TRBD1 (5 bases). This CDR3 spans 13 amino acids. Germline CDR1 reads MNHEY; CDR2 reads SVGAGI. Trimming cost V 0 bases and J 6 bases, with 5 bases left between them. This CDR3 is CASSYSTDEKLFF. The DNA of the CDR3 is TGTGCCAGCAGTTACTCGACAGATGAAAAACTGTTTTTT.